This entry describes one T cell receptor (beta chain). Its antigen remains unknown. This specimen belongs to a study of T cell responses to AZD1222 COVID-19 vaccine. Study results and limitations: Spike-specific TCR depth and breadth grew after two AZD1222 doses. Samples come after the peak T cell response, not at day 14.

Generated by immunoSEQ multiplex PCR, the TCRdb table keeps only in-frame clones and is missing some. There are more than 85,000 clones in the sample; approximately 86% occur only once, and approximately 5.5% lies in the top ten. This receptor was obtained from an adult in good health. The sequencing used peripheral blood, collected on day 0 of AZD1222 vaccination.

The CDR3 DNA reads TGTGCCAGCAGTTTAATGGGCAGCGCAAGTTACTACGAGCAGTACTTC. Translated, it gives CASSLMGSASYYEQYF. This chain connects TRBV28 to TRBJ2-7; D gene uncertain. The CDR3 runs to 16 residues. V lost 2 bases and J 3 bases, leaving 17 bases between the germline ends. Germline V gives CDR1 MDHEN, CDR2 SYDVKM.